This T cell receptor (beta chain) was sequenced for a study of blood T cell repertoires in COVID-19. Study-wide context: The origin of the acute and convalescent COVID-19 samples was the United States, Italy and Spain. T cells, B-cell-depleted T cells, or PBMCs supplied cDNA or gDNA.

Source study methods: Reference gene primer amplification in the assay estimated nucleated cell counts. Assay: immunoSEQ multiplex PCR; the TCRdb copy retains only in-frame clones and omits some. From that table come the V and J calls and clone size; the DNA was used to work out D and trimming. In the table there are 85,000 to 130,000 clones, about 80% of which are singletons. The V and J ends lost 2 bases and 4 bases respectively, with 15 bases between them. The CDR3 sequence is 15 residues long. CDR1 SGDLS and CDR2 YYNGEE come from the germline V gene. The origin of this receptor is an elderly woman with active or convalescent COVID-19. The sample was peripheral blood. This rearrangement joins TRBV9 to TRBJ2-5; D perhaps matches TRBD1 (5 bases). The CDR3 reads CASSVFSRVGETQYF. In DNA, the CDR3 is TGTGCCAGCAGCGTTTTTAGCAGGGTGGGAGAGACCCAGTACTTC.